The sequence of this T cell receptor (beta chain) was determined in a study of blood T cell repertoires in COVID-19. Turning to the study itself: Collection of acute and convalescent COVID-19 samples took place in the United States, Italy and Spain.

The method was immunoSEQ multiplex PCR; TCRdb's version includes in-frame clones alone and lacks a portion of them. The sample lists around 180,000 clones; roughly 80% were seen once. The TCR comes from a man aged 55-75 years with active or convalescent COVID-19. Input material: peripheral blood.

The CDR3, as DNA: TGTGCCAGCAGTGAATATCCTCTCGGGGGTCCCGCTTTCTTT. Protein sequence: CASSEYPLGGPAFF. J is TRBJ1-1 and V is TRBV25-1; maybe TRBD1 (5 bases). Germline V gene lookup returns CDR1 MGHDK and CDR2 SYGVNS. CDR3 length: 14 amino acids. V lost 0 bases and J lost 11, with 16 bases in between. The full variable domain, in which reference TRBV25-1 and TRBJ1-1 provide the parts outside the CDR3, is EADIYQTPRYLVIGTGKKITLECSQTMGHDKMYWYQQDPGMELHLIHYSYGVNSTEKGDLSSESTVSRIRTEHFPLTLESARPSHTSQYLCASSEYPLGGPAFFGQGTRLTVV.